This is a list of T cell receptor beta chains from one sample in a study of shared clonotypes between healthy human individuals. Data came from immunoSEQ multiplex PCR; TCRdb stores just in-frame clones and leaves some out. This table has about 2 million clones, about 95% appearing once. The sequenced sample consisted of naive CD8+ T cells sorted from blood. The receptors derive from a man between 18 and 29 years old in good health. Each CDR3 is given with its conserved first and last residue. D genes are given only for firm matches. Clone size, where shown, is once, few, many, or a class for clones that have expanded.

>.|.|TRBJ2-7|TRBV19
CASSIFFGVAYEQYF
TGTGCCAGTAGTATTTTTTTTGGGGTAGCCTACGAGCAGTACTTC
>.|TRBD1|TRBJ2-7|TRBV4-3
CASSQRTGGYYEQYF
TGCGCCAGCAGCCAACGGACAGGGGGCTACTACGAGCAGTACTTC
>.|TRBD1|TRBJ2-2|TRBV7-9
CASSLEDRGHTGELFF
TGTGCCAGCAGCTTAGAGGACAGGGGGCACACCGGGGAGCTGTTTTTT
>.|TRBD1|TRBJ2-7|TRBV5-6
CASSMGGQGLGEQYF
TGTGCCAGCAGCATGGGGGGACAGGGCCTTGGGGAGCAGTACTTC
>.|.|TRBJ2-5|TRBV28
CASSLAVSQVLGILETQYF
TGTGCCAGCAGTTTGGCCGTATCCCAGGTCCTAGGAATATTGGAGACCCAGTACTTC
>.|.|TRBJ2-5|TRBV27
CASSSGPNMGTQYF
TGTGCCAGCAGTTCGGGGCCAAATATGGGGACCCAGTACTTC
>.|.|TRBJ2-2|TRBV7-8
CATEQTNTGELFF
TGTGCCACCGAACAGACCAACACCGGGGAGCTGTTTTTT
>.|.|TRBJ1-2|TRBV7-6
CASSFGETFNYGYTF
TGTGCCAGCAGCTTTGGGGAAACTTTTAACTATGGCTACACCTTC
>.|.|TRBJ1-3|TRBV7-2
CASSWGRSSGNTIYF
TGTGCCAGCAGCTGGGGACGGAGCTCTGGAAACACCATATATTTT
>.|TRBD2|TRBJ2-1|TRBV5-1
CASSPGLAGPSFYDEQFF
TGCGCCAGCAGCCCGGGACTAGCGGGCCCTAGCTTTTACGATGAGCAGTTCTTC
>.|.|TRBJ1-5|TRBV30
CAWSVLGHSNQPQHF
TGTGCCTGGAGTGTGTTGGGTCACAGCAATCAGCCCCAGCATTTT
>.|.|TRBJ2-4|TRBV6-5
CASSYSQAQAVNIQYF
TGTGCCAGCAGTTACTCCCAGGCGCAGGCGGTAAACATTCAGTACTTC
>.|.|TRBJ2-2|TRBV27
CASSFMGSKVGGELFF
TGTGCCAGCAGTTTCATGGGCAGCAAGGTTGGCGGGGAGCTGTTTTTT
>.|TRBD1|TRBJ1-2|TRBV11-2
CASSFSGGYGYTF
TGTGCCAGCAGCTTTTCAGGGGGCTATGGCTACACCTTC
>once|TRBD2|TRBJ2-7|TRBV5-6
CASTLWGRGEQYF
TGTGCCAGCACCCTGTGGGGGAGGGGCGAGCAGTACTTC
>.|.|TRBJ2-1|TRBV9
CASSQGGDEQFF
TGTGCCAGCAGCCAGGGGGGAGATGAGCAGTTCTTC
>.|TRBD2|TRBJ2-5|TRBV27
CASTFSGGHQETQYF
TGTGCCAGCACCTTTAGCGGGGGGCACCAAGAGACCCAGTACTTC
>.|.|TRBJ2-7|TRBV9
CASSVGRLPTYEQYF
TGTGCCAGCAGCGTAGGACGGCTCCCTACCTACGAGCAGTACTTC
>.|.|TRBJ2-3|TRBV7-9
CASSLKIGGATDTQYF
TGTGCCAGCAGCTTAAAGATTGGAGGGGCCACAGATACGCAGTATTTT
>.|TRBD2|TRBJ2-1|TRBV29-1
CSVGLANYNEQFF
TGCAGCGTTGGACTAGCCAACTACAATGAGCAGTTCTTC
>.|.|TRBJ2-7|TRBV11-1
CASSPRTGSYEQYF
TGTGCCAGCAGCCCACGCACCGGCTCCTACGAGCAGTACTTC
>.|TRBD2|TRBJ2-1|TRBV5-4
CASSLASGIDNEQFF
TGTGCCAGCAGCTTGGCAAGCGGGATAGACAATGAGCAGTTCTTC
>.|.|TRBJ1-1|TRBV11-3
CASSLSGPNTEAFF
TGTGCCAGCAGCTTATCCGGGCCGAACACTGAAGCTTTCTTT
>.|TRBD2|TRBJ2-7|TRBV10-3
CAISPTSGYEQYF
TGTGCCATCAGTCCGACTAGCGGGTACGAGCAGTACTTC
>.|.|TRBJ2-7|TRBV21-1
CASSKIERLTLGEQYF
TGTGCCAGCAGCAAAATTGAAAGGCTAACGTTGGGGGAGCAGTACTTC
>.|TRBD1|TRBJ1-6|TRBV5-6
CASSPGQGVSSYNSPLHF
TGTGCCAGCAGTCCCGGACAGGGAGTTTCCTCCTATAATTCACCCCTCCACTTT
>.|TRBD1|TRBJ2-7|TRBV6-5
CASSLGQGTYEQYF
TGTGCCAGCAGTTTGGGACAGGGAACCTACGAGCAGTACTTC
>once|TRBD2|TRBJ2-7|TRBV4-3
CASSQGPPAGDVGYEQYF
TGCGCCAGCAGCCAAGGCCCCCCGGCGGGAGATGTGGGTTACGAGCAGTACTTC
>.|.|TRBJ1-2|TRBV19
CASSPYGRNYGYTF
TGTGCCAGTAGTCCCTACGGCAGAAACTATGGCTACACCTTC
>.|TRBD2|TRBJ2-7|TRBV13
CASTLGLNPHEQYF
TGTGCCAGCACCCTGGGACTAAACCCCCACGAGCAGTACTTC
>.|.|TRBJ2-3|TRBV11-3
CASSTRGTDTQYF
TGTGCCAGCAGCACAAGGGGGACAGATACGCAGTATTTT
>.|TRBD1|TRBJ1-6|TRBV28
CASSGDRENSPLHF
TGTGCCAGCAGTGGGGACAGGGAAAATTCACCCCTCCACTTT
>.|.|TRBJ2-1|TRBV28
CASSLLGSYNEQFF
TGTGCCAGCAGTTTACTAGGCTCCTACAATGAGCAGTTCTTC
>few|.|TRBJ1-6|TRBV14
CASSHSRPGQNPPLHF
TGTGCCAGCAGCCATTCTCGGCCAGGACAAAATCCACCCCTCCACTTT
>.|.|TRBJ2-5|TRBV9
CASSPGGLFGARETQYF
TGTGCCAGCAGCCCCGGTGGATTGTTTGGTGCACGAGAGACCCAGTACTTC
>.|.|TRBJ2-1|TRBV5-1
CASSLEWASALEQFF
TGCGCCAGCAGCTTGGAGTGGGCTAGCGCTTTGGAGCAGTTCTTC
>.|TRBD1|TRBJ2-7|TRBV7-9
CASSLSRGNMYEQYF
TGTGCCAGCAGCTTAAGCAGGGGGAATATGTACGAGCAGTACTTC
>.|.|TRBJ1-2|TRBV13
CASSPNRGALNYGYTF
TGTGCCAGCAGCCCAAATAGGGGGGCGCTGAACTATGGCTACACCTTC
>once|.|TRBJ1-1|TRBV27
CASSFGGPETEAFF
TGTGCCAGCAGTTTCGGGGGCCCTGAGACTGAAGCTTTCTTT
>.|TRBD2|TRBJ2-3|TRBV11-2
CASSLPSGTSVLSTDTQYF
TGTGCCAGCAGCTTACCATCCGGGACTAGTGTTCTAAGCACAGATACGCAGTATTTT